A single TCR beta chain is shown here with its context. Its target is not known. CDR1 is MDHEN, CDR2 SYDVKM, per germline. CDR3 size: 13 residues. The authors prepared UMI-labeled TRB cDNA libraries by 5' RACE. After re-calling the 5' RACE reads, TCRdb lists one entry per CDR3 protein, DNA absent. The sample data list tens of thousands of distinct CDR3 sequences. This entry is derived from a study of CXCR3-negative and CXCR3-positive naive CD8 T cells. Background on the study: Every library held about 1.5 +/- 0.3 million TRB reads, and the total came to roughly 150 million.

Overall study findings and caveats: Greater hydrophobicity was found in TRB CDR3s of CXCR3-positive naive cells than of CXCR3-negative naive cells.

This receptor was obtained from a human donor in good health. Some clones in this sample may be carry-over from other donors' samples. Sequences were obtained from naive CXCR3+ CD8+ T cells from blood. Subset defined: CD45RO-CCR7+CD27+CD95- naive CD8+ T cells expressing CXCR3 (TNR3+). The chain carries TRBV28 and TRBJ1-1; absent DNA, TCRdb's TRBD1 call cannot be checked. This CDR3 reads CASSLRTGGPTFF.